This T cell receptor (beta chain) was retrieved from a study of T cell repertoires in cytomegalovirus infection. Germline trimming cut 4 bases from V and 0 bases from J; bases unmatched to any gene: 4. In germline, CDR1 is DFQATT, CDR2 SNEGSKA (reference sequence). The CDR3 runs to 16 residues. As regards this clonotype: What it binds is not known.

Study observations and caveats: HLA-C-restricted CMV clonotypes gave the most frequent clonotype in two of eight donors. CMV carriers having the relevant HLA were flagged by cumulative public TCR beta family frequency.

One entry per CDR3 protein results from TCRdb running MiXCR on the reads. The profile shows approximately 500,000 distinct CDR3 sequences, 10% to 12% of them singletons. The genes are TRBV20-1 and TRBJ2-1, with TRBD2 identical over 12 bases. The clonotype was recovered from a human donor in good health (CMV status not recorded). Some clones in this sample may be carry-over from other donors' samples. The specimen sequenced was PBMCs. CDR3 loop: CSANGLAGSSYNEQFF. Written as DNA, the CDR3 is TGCAGTGCTAACGGACTAGCGGGAAGCTCCTACAATGAGCAGTTCTTC.